Listed here is a single TCR beta chain. No antigen is known for it. CDR1 is SGHTA, CDR2 FQGTGA, per germline. Deletions cut 2 bases from V and 4 bases from J, with 16 bases between. This CDR3 has 16 residues. These data belong to a study of shared clonotypes between healthy human individuals. Study-wide findings and caveats: Naive CD4 clonotype sharing across several donors was 4% to 5%. It was the few donors that limited the genetic and exposure-history diversity represented. Tissues were not sampled, only blood, and their repertoires likely differ.

TCRdb's table, derived via immunoSEQ multiplex PCR, lists solely in-frame clones and lacks some. The repertoire consists of 2 million to 2.5 million clones, with over 85% occurring once and the leading ten covering around 0.37%. Sample: naive CD4+ T cells from PBMCs. Subset defined: CD45RA+ positively selected. V and J are TRBV7-3 and TRBJ2-3; D is possibly TRBD2 (5 bases). The source is a man between 18 and 35 years old in good health. Some clones in this sample may be carry-over from other donors' samples. For the CDR3, the DNA is TGTGCCAGCAGCTTATTGGGTAGCGCAGTTGCAGATACGCAGTATTTT. Translating gives CASSLLGSAVADTQYF.